This T cell receptor beta chain was recorded in a study of blood T cell repertoires in COVID-19 (dated by TCRdb to about 2020). In terms of the full investigation: Samples covering the acute and convalescent phases of COVID-19 were provided by collaborators in the United States, Italy and Spain. The material from the prospective study consisted of cDNA or gDNA derived from T cells, B-cell-depleted T cells, or PBMCs. Subjects who had been exposed to COVID-19, were actively infected with it, or had recovered from it provided the deeply sampled blood TCRbeta repertoires that made up the dataset. A freely available public database, intended as a resource for researchers studying the immune response to SARS-CoV-2, is where the repertoires were released. The samples were drawn from two sources: the first 160 participants of the ongoing ImmuneRACE study, and some 1,300 subjects contributed by 6 global collaborators. Sample metadata almost always included a de-identified subject ID, COVID-19 status, age in years and sex. Where available, HLA class I and class II types were obtained from metadata supplied by the sample provider rather than from assay-based typing.

Whole blood was collected in K2EDTA tubes by collaborating institutions according to the institutions' own protocols. For TCRbeta analysis, collaborator samples were shipped as frozen whole blood, as isolated PBMCs, or as DNA extracted from either sample type. As regards this clone: Its target antigen remains unknown. Base qualities were left out, and no much larger clone turns up one base away.

CDR1 SGHRS and CDR2 YFSETQ were looked up in the germline V gene. From V the trimming removes 1 base and from J it removes 6 bases, while the gene matches leave 5 bases of the junction unaccounted for. Its CDR3 holds 15 amino acids, cysteine through phenylalanine. Only the CDR3 DNA is retained, 45 bases long and in frame from the first base. General findings and caveats noted by the study authors: How much clinical and demographic metadata was included differed by source and by participant, and the metadata was provided uncurated.

TCRbeta CDR3 regions were amplified from genomic DNA by means of the immunoSEQ Assay, a bias-controlled multiplex PCR. Turning to the authors' computational methods: Nucleated cell counts per sample were estimated from amplification of reference gene primers within the assay. Sequence reads were collapsed and filtered to measure the absolute abundance of every unique TCRbeta CDR3 rearrangement. Productive Simpson clonality was computed per sample as the square root of Simpson's diversity index over productive rearrangements. The immuneACCESS repertoire file appears here via TCRdb, limited to in-frame rearrangements. These files lack a portion of the clones; in checked studies, under half of the deficit traces to unresolved V genes, and the cause of the others is not known. Clone size and V and J calls were adopted from that table, with D and trimming inferred from the DNA. The sample has over 90,000 clones on record, 75% to 95% of them singletons. 4.2% of the sample rests with the top ten.

The receptor's source is a man aged 18 to 29 with acute or convalescent COVID-19. What was sequenced was peripheral blood. The chain links TRBV5-1 with TRBJ2-3; 10 central nucleotides agree with TRBD1. CDR3 loop: CASSLRGTGVDTQYF. In nucleotides, the sequence is TGCGCCAGCAGCTTGCGCGGGACAGGGGTGGATACGCAGTATTTT. The full variable domain, with segments outside the CDR3 supplied by the reference TRBV5-1 and TRBJ2-3 proteins, appears as KAGVTQTPRYLIKTRGQQVTLSCSPISGHRSVSWYQQTPGQGLQFLFEYFSETQRNKGNFPGRFSGRQFSNSRSEMNVSTLELGDSALYLCASSLRGTGVDTQYFGPGTRLTVL.